One and the same sample provided the 30 T cell receptor beta chains below, sequenced in a study of blood T cell repertoires in COVID-19. The repertoire was sequenced with immunoSEQ multiplex PCR; TCRdb's copy has only in-frame clones and lacks some. The sample has around 400,000 clones, nearly 90% seen once; the top ten hold roughly 1.4%. The sample comprised PBMCs or T cells enriched from blood (not recorded which). These receptor sequences come from a woman in her late teens or twenties who had been exposed to COVID-19.

The V gene is TRBV6-5, the J gene TRBJ2-2; 12 nucleotides align to TRBD1. The CDR3 has 16 amino acids. The V gene's germline CDR1 is MNHEY and CDR2 SVGAGI. The V and J ends lost 2 bases and 7 bases, in that order; junction bases with no gene match: 5. The CDR3 DNA is TGTGCCAGCAGTTACGCGGGACAGGGGGCGGTCGGGGAGCTGTTTTTT. Translated: CASSYAGQGAVGELFF.

This chain uses TRBV2 with TRBJ1-1; 8 nucleotides align to TRBD1. V lost 7 bases, J lost 0 bases, and 16 bases stayed unmatched. The CDR3 covers 18 residues. CDR1 is SNHLY and CDR2 is FYNNEI in the germline V gene. Written as DNA, the CDR3 is TGTGCCAGCACTTCCTTGGGGGGACAGGAGACCTTGAACACTGAAGCTTTCTTT. This encodes CASTSLGGQETLNTEAFF.

V and J are TRBV19 and TRBJ1-4; 11 nucleotides agree with TRBD1. Unmatched junction bases numbered 5, after V lost 3 bases and J lost 8 bases. The germline CDR1 and CDR2 sequences are LNHDA and SQIVND (reference sequence). The CDR3 consists of 15 residues. CDR3 bases: TGTGCCAGTAGTATTCTGGGACAGGGGGGAGAAAAACTGTTTTTT. Translation gives CASSILGQGGEKLFF. The complete variable domain, with remaining parts taken from reference TRBV19 and TRBJ1-4, reads DGGITQSPKYLFRKEGQNVTLSCEQNLNHDAMYWYRQDPGQGLRLIYYSQIVNDFQKGDIAEGYSVSREKKESFPLTVTSAQKNPTAFYLCASSILGQGGEKLFFGSGTQLSVL.

This chain uses TRBV11-3 with TRBJ2-5; possible D gene TRBD2, 7 bases. This CDR3 spans 16 amino acids. The V and J ends lost 5 bases and 4 bases respectively, with 20 bases between them. Germline values: CDR1 SGHNT, CDR2 YENEEA. The CDR3 sequence is CASSPGSGGPGETQYF. CDR3 in DNA: TGTGCCAGCAGCCCAGGATCCGGGGGGCCTGGAGAGACCCAGTACTTC.

The chain uses TRBV11-2 and TRBJ2-7; 11 nucleotides agree with TRBD1. Germline V gives CDR1 SGHAT, CDR2 FQNNGV. The length of the CDR3 is 15 residues. J was trimmed by 12 bases and V by 5 bases; bases with no gene match: 15. The CDR3 region has the DNA TGTGCCAGCAGCCCACAGGGACAGGGGGTTCTTACGTGGTACTTC. As protein: CASSPQGQGVLTWYF.

Of note for this clone: Within the sample, other DNA sequences also encode this same CDR3. The genes are TRBV12-3 or TRBV12-4 and TRBJ2-5; D is possibly TRBD2 (6 bases). The ends were cut back, 0 bases at V and 4 bases at J, with 6 bases in the middle. CDR3 length: 13 amino acids. CDR3 nucleotide sequence: TGTGCCAGCAGTTTAGCGGGAGGAGAGACCCAGTACTTC. Its protein is CASSLAGGETQYF.

This rearrangement joins TRBV7-8 to TRBJ1-1; D remains ambiguous. V lost 0 bases and J lost 1, with 9 bases in between. The germline V gene encodes CDR1 SGHVS and CDR2 FQNEAQ. The CDR3 is 15 amino acids. The CDR3 DNA reads TGTGCCAGCAGCTTAGCGCTGTACACGAACACTGAAGCTTTCTTT. It yields the protein CASSLALYTNTEAFF.

This clone was observed a single time. Other DNA variants within this sample encode the same CDR3. The chain links TRBV24-1 to TRBJ1-6; 8 bases align to TRBD1. Germline CDR1 and CDR2: KGHDR and SFDVKD. Trimming took 6 bases from V and 7 from J; bases not matched to a gene: 4. CDR3 length: 14 residues. The CDR3 here is CATSPGTGNSPLHF. The CDR3 DNA reads as TGTGCCACCAGTCCCGGGACAGGAAATTCACCCCTCCACTTT.

This clone was detected once. The chain is built from TRBV7-8 and TRBJ1-1; TRBD1 matches at 7 bases. The CDR3 has 17 residues. Trimming at V came to 3 bases and at J to 1 base, leaving 11 bases not matched to a gene. Germline V gene sequence: CDR1 SGHVS, CDR2 FQNEAQ. This CDR3 is CASSFQRPGQKNTEAFF. The CDR3 DNA reads TGTGCCAGCAGCTTCCAACGTCCGGGACAGAAGAACACTGAAGCTTTCTTT. The variable domain in full, with the rest retrieved from reference TRBV7-8 and TRBJ1-1, is GAGVSQSPRYKVAKRGQDVALRCDPISGHVSLFWYQQALGQGPEFLTYFQNEAQLDKSGLPSDRFFAERPEGSVSTLKIQRTQQEDSAVYLCASSFQRPGQKNTEAFFGQGTRLTVV.

The rearrangement uses TRBV3-1 (or the pseudogene TRBV3-2) and TRBJ2-7; a possible D gene is TRBD2 (6 bases). V was clipped by 1 base and J by 3 bases, with 13 bases between them. This CDR3 has 15 residues. The germline CDR1 and CDR2 sequences are LGHDT and YNNKEL (reference sequence). This CDR3 is CASSQALAFLYEQYF. The CDR3 nucleotides are TGTGCCAGCAGCCAAGCACTAGCTTTCCTCTACGAGCAGTACTTC.

The chain links TRBV9 to TRBJ2-2; 7 bases fit TRBD2. CDR1 and CDR2 (germline): SGDLS, YYNGEE. J gave up 2 bases and V 2 bases, and 6 bases lay outside the gene matches. This CDR3 region has 16 residues. The chain's CDR3 is CASSVPSGINTGELFF. CDR3 DNA sequence: TGTGCCAGCAGCGTTCCTAGCGGAATTAACACCGGGGAGCTGTTTTTT.

The chain is built from TRBV7-2 and TRBJ1-2; possible D gene TRBD1, 5 bases. CDR3 size: 17 residues. Germline V gives CDR1 SGHTA, CDR2 FQGNSA. Deletions cut 5 bases from V and 0 bases from J, with 19 bases between. The CDR3 region is CASSPWVMGGSNYGYTF. The CDR3 coding sequence is TGTGCCAGCAGCCCTTGGGTTATGGGGGGTTCTAACTATGGCTACACCTTC.

The V and J genes are TRBV6-5 and TRBJ1-4, with TRBD1 as a possible D gene (6 bases). V was trimmed by 2 bases and J by 10 bases, leaving 14 bases between them. Per germline, CDR1 MNHEY and CDR2 SVGAGI. This CDR3 has 14 amino acids. CDR3 residues: CASSYTIQGSKLFF. In DNA form, the CDR3 reads TGTGCCAGCAGTTACACGATACAGGGATCAAAACTGTTTTTT.

This clone was seen a few times. This chain uses TRBV5-6 with TRBJ2-7; 7 nucleotides agree with TRBD1. CDR3 length equals 14 residues. V trimming: 5 bases; J trimming: 2 bases; junction bases outside the gene matches: 7. Germline V gene sequence: CDR1 SGHDT, CDR2 YYEEEE. CDR3 nucleotide sequence: TGTGCCAGCAGGGAGTTGACAGGGCCCTACGAGCAGTACTTC. Translation: CASRELTGPYEQYF.

The chain recombines TRBV9 with TRBJ2-3; 15 bases agree with TRBD2. The CDR3 has 17 amino acids. The germline gives CDR1 SGDLS, CDR2 YYNGEE. The junction had 2 bases not matched to a gene; V was cut back by 3 bases and J by 0 bases. CDR3 sequence (DNA): TGTGCCAGCAGCGCCGGGACTAGCGGGGGGAGCACAGATACGCAGTATTTT. Residues: CASSAGTSGGSTDTQYF.

The chain employs TRBV28 and TRBJ1-4; 10 bases map to TRBD1. From germline, CDR1 is MDHEN and CDR2 SYDVKM. This CDR3 contains 16 residues. V lost 5 bases and J lost 5; bases outside the gene matches: 8. The CDR3 DNA follows: TGTGCCAGCAGTCCCCCGGGACAGGGGCCGAATGAAAAACTGTTTTTT. Translating gives CASSPPGQGPNEKLFF.

This chain connects TRBV6-5 to TRBJ2-1; 7 positions match TRBD2. The CDR3 is 15 residues long. J was trimmed by 2 bases and V by 6 bases; bases with no gene match: 7. Per germline, CDR1 MNHEY and CDR2 SVGAGI. The CDR3: CASRKSGIPYNEQFF. The CDR3 DNA is TGTGCCAGCAGGAAAAGCGGGATCCCCTACAATGAGCAGTTCTTC.

CDR3 in DNA: TGTGCCAGCAGTCCTCGACAGTCCCATCAGCCCCAGCATTTT. This codes for CASSPRQSHQPQHF. The chain couples TRBV28 to TRBJ1-5, with a possible D match to TRBD1 (5 bases). V was trimmed by 5 bases and J by 5 bases, leaving 13 bases between them. There are 14 residues in the CDR3. Germline CDR1 is MDHEN and CDR2 is SYDVKM. Filled out from reference TRBV28 and TRBJ1-5, the complete variable domain reads DVKVTQSSRYLVKRTGEKVFLECVQDMDHENMFWYRQDPGLGLRLIYFSYDVKMKEKGDIPEGYSVSREKKERFSLILESASTNQTSMYLCASSPRQSHQPQHFGDGTRLSIL.

This clone was picked up a small number of times. The genes are TRBV4-1 and TRBJ1-5, with 7 bases aligning to TRBD1. The ends lost 3 bases at V and 2 bases at J; junction bases unmatched: 10. Per the germline V gene, CDR1 is MGHRA and CDR2 is YSYEKL. The CDR3 runs to 17 residues. CDR3 sequence reads: CASSHKTGESGNQPQHF. The CDR3 DNA reads as TGCGCCAGCAGCCACAAAACAGGGGAATCAGGCAATCAGCCCCAGCATTTT.

CDR3 DNA sequence: TGCGCCAGCAGCTGGGGGGGAGGCAATGAGCAGTTCTTC. It translates to CASSWGGGNEQFF. The V and J genes are TRBV4-1 and TRBJ2-1, with 7 bases matching TRBD2. Germline loops: CDR1 MGHRA, CDR2 YSYEKL. V dropped 5 bases and J dropped 6; count of bases not matched to a gene: 4. The CDR3 contains 13 residues.

The chain recombines TRBV5-8 with TRBJ2-5; the D gene is possibly TRBD1 (8 bases). The CDR3 has 15 amino acids. In germline, CDR1 is SGHTS, CDR2 YDEGEE. Trimming took 2 bases from V and 4 from J, leaving 15 bases between them. The CDR3 spells CASSFAGGGRETQYF. CDR3 nucleotide sequence: TGTGCCAGCAGCTTTGCAGGGGGCGGGAGAGAGACCCAGTACTTC.

The chain employs TRBV18 and TRBJ1-5, with TRBD1 identical over 10 bases. The V gene end was trimmed by 3 bases and the J gene end by 0 bases; junction bases not matched to a gene: 2. Germline-derived CDR1 and CDR2 are KGHSH and LQKENI. The CDR3 runs to 16 residues. The CDR3 protein is CASSPGTGDSNQPQHF. The CDR3, as DNA: TGTGCCAGCTCACCCGGGACAGGGGATAGCAATCAGCCCCAGCATTTT.

V gene TRBV29-1 combines with J gene TRBJ1-2; TRBD1 matches at 7 bases. The CDR3 length is 15 residues. CDR1 is SQVTM and CDR2 is ANQGSEA in the germline V gene. V was clipped by 1 base and J by 0 bases; unmatched bases: 5. The CDR3 loop is CSVEVQGGANYGYTF. The DNA of the CDR3 is TGCAGCGTTGAAGTCCAGGGGGGAGCTAACTATGGCTACACCTTC.

CDR3 nucleotide sequence: TGTGCCAGCAGTTACGGACAGGGGATTTACAATGAGCAGTTCTTC. Translation: CASSYGQGIYNEQFF. The rearrangement uses TRBV6-5 and TRBJ2-1; TRBD1 matches 9 bases. V was pared by 2 bases and J by 4 bases, with 3 bases of the junction left unmatched. The CDR3 covers 15 residues. Germline CDR1 is MNHEY and CDR2 is SVGAGI.

In its sample, this clone was seen once. The genes are TRBV7-2 and TRBJ1-3, with TRBD1 matching 8 bases. With V trimmed by 3 bases and J by 2 bases, 3 bases remained unmatched. The CDR3 spans 15 residues. CDR1 and CDR2 from the germline V gene are SGHTA and FQGNSA. The CDR3 DNA reads TGTGCCAGCAGCTTTTCGGACAGGGCTGGAAACACCATATATTTT. It translates to CASSFSDRAGNTIYF.

CDR3 sequence reads: CASSPHELGGNEKLFF. In DNA form, the CDR3 reads TGTGCCAGCAGTCCACATGAGCTAGGGGGTAATGAAAAACTGTTTTTT. The chain combines TRBV2 with TRBJ1-4; a weak D match, TRBD1 (6 bases). CDR3 length: 16 amino acids. The germline V gene has CDR1 SNHLY and CDR2 FYNNEI. The V gene lost 5 bases and the J gene lost 4 bases, with 17 bases spanning the gap.

This clone came up once. The rearrangement links TRBV15 to TRBJ2-2; possible D gene TRBD2, 6 bases. CDR3 length equals 14 residues. The germline V gene has CDR1 LNHNV and CDR2 YYDKDF (reference sequence). Trimming shortened V by 6 bases and J by 1 base, and 9 bases separated the two germline ends. This CDR3 is CATRGGGNTGELFF. DNA for the CDR3: TGTGCCACCAGGGGGGGAGGGAACACCGGGGAGCTGTTTTTT.

The V call is TRBV5-1, the J call TRBJ1-2; 7 bases map to TRBD1. In germline, CDR1 is SGHRS, CDR2 YFSETQ. V was clipped by 0 bases and J by 6 bases; unmatched bases: 5. The CDR3 contains 14 residues. This CDR3 is CASSLVEGADGYTF. CDR3 DNA: TGCGCCAGCAGCTTGGTTGAGGGGGCGGATGGCTACACCTTC.

This chain connects TRBV12-3 or TRBV12-4 to TRBJ1-1, with D perhaps TRBD1 (5 bases). Trimming cost V 4 bases and J 5 bases, with 11 bases left between them. The CDR3 is made up of 13 amino acids. CDR3 sequence (DNA): TGTGCCAGCAGTTCGGACATTGGGACTGAAGCTTTCTTT. It encodes CASSSDIGTEAFF.

This rearrangement joins TRBV6-5 to TRBJ1-4, with no clear D. Germline V gives CDR1 MNHEY, CDR2 SVGAGI. V shed 6 bases and J shed 4 bases, with 6 bases lying between them. The CDR3 contains 12 residues. The CDR3 sequence is CASSPHNEKLFF. In DNA, the CDR3 is TGTGCCAGCAGCCCCCATAATGAAAAACTGTTTTTT.